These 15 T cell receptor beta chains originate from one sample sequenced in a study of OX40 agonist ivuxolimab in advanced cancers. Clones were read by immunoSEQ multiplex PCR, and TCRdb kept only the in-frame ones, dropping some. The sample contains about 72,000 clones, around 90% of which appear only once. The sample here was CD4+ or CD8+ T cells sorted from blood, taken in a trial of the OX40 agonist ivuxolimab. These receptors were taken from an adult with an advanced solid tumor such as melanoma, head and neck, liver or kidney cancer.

CDR3 sequence (DNA): TGTGCCAGCAGCCCACGGGCCGACACAGATACGCAGTATTTT. It yields the protein CASSPRADTDTQYF. This chain links TRBV7-3 with TRBJ2-3; D is unclear. The CDR3 runs to 14 residues. Germline V CDR1 and CDR2: SGHTA, FQGTGA. V was cut by 5 bases and J by 2 bases, with 11 bases left in between. The variable domain in full, with the rest retrieved from reference TRBV7-3 and TRBJ2-3, is GAGVSQTPSNKVTEKGKYVELRCDPISGHTALYWYRQSLGQGPEFLIYFQGTGAADDSGLPNDRFFAVRPEGSVSTLKIQRTERGDSAVYLCASSPRADTDTQYFGPGTRLTVL.

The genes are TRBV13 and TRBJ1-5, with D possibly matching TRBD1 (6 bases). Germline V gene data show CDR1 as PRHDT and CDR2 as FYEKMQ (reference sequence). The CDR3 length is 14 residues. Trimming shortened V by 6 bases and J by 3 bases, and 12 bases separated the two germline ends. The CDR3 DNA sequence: TGTGCCAGCAGAGGGGGGGGCACCAATCAGCCCCAGCATTTT. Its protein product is CASRGGGTNQPQHF.

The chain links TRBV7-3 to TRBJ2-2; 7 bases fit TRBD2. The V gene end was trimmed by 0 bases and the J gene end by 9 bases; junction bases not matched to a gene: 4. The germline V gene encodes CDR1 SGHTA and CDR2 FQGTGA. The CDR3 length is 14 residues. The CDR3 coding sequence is TGTGCCAGCAGCTTAACCGGCGGGGGAAGGGAGCTGTTTTTT. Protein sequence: CASSLTGGGRELFF.

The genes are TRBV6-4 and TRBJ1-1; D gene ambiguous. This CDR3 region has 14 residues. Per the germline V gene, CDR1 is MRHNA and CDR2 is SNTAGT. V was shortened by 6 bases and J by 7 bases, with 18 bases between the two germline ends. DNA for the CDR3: TGTGCCAGCAGCCAAGAGCTGGAGGACCTTGAAGCTTTCTTT. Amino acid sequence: CASSQELEDLEAFF.

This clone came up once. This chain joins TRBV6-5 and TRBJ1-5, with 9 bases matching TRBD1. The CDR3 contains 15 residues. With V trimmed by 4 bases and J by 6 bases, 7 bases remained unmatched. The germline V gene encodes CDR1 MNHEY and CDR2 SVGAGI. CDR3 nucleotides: TGTGCCAGCAGTTCGGGACAGGGAGAAGGTCAGCCCCAGCATTTT. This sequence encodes CASSSGQGEGQPQHF.

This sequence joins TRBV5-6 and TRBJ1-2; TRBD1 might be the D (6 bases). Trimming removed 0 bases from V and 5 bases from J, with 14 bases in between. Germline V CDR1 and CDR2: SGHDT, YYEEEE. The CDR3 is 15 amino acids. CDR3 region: CASSLAGVEGYGYTF. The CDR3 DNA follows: TGTGCCAGCAGCTTGGCAGGGGTAGAGGGGTATGGCTACACCTTC.

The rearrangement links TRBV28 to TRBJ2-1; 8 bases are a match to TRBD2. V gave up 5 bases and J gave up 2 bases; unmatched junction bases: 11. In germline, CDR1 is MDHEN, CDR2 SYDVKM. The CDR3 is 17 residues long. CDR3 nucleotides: TGTGCCAGCAGTCCTCCAGGGACTAGGGAGGCCTACAATGAGCAGTTCTTC. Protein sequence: CASSPPGTREAYNEQFF.

CDR3 in amino acids: CASSYREENYGYTF. The CDR3 coding sequence is TGTGCCAGCAGTTACAGGGAGGAGAACTATGGCTACACCTTC. V and J are TRBV6-5 and TRBJ1-2; D ambiguous. The CDR3 consists of 14 residues. V dropped 2 bases and J dropped 2 bases, with 9 bases sitting between them. Germline V gene lookup returns CDR1 MNHEY and CDR2 SVGAGI.

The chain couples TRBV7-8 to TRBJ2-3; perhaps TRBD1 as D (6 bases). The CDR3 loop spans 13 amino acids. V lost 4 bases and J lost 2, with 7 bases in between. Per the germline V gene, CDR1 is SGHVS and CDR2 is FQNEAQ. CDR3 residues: CASSWTVTDTQYF. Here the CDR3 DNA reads TGTGCCAGCAGCTGGACAGTCACAGATACGCAGTATTTT.

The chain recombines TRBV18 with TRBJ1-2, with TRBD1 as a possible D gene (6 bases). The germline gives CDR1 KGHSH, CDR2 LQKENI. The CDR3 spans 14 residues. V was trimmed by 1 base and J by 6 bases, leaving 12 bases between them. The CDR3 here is CASSPRPGADGYTF. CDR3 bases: TGTGCCAGCTCACCACGCCCGGGGGCGGATGGCTACACCTTC.

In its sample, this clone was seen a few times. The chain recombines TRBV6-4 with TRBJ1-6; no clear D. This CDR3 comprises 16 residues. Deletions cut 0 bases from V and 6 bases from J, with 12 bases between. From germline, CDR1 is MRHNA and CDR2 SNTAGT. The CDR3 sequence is CASSDSGRLLNSPLHF. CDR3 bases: TGTGCCAGCAGTGACTCGGGCAGACTCCTTAATTCACCCCTCCACTTT.

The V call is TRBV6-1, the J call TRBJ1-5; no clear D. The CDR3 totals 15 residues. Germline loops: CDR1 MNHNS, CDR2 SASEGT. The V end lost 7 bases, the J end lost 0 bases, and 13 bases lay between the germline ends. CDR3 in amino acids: CASTIELYSNQPQHF. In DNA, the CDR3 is TGTGCCAGCACAATCGAACTCTATAGCAATCAGCCCCAGCATTTT.

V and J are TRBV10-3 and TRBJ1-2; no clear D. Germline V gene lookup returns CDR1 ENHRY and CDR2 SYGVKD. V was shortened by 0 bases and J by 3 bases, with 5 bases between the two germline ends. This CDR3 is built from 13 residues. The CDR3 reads CAISESLDYGYTF. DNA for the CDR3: TGTGCCATCAGTGAGTCGTTAGACTATGGCTACACCTTC.

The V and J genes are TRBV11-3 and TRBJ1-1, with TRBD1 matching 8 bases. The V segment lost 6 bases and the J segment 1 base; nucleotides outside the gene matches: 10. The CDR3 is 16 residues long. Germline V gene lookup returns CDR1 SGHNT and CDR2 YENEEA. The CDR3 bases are TGTGCCAGCAGTCCCGACAGGGGCGCCACGAACACTGAAGCTTTCTTT. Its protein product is CASSPDRGATNTEAFF.

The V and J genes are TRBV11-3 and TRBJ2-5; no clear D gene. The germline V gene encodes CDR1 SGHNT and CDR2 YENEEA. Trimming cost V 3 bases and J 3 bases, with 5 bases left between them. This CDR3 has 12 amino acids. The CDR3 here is CASSFGEETQYF. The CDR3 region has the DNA TGTGCCAGCAGCTTCGGCGAAGAGACCCAGTACTTC.